What follows are 26 T cell receptor beta chains derived from one specimen sequenced in a study of CDR3 diversity in severe acne (dated by TCRdb to between 2017 and 2020). Library preparation employed PCR. Sequencing relied on an Illumina HiSeq 2000. Clones were called with MiXCR by TCRdb after fastp trimmed the public reads at Q25, and only in-frame beta chains were retained. Rows with a matching CDR3 protein are joined into one entry that keeps the most common DNA and genes. The table for this sample lists about 100,000 distinct CDR3 sequences; 51% of them were counted only once. The biggest ten clones account for 9.5% to 15% of the sample. Material: blood. Receptors originate from a male donor with acne.

The rearrangement links TRBV7-6 to TRBJ2-1, with TRBD2 identical over 14 bases. V shed 7 bases and J 0 bases; nucleotides not matched to a gene: 5. The CDR3 is 17 residues long. Germline CDR1 and CDR2: SGHVS and FNYEAQ. The CDR3 loop is CASNSGTSGSSYNEQFF. CDR3 coding DNA: TGTGCCAGCAATAGCGGGACTAGCGGGAGCTCCTACAATGAGCAGTTCTTC.

Regarding this clonotype: This clone may be a read error of a much larger clone one base away. This chain uses TRBV25-1 with TRBJ1-5; D possibly corresponds to TRBD1 (5 bases). The CDR3 spans 14 residues. Germline V lookup: CDR1 MGHDK, CDR2 SYGVNS. CDR3 residues: CAGSSGVSNQPQHF. Written as DNA, the CDR3 is TGTGCCGGCAGCTCGGGGGTTTCCAATCAGCCCCAGCATTTT.

This clonotype was seen at least ten times. The J gene is TRBJ1-2, the V gene TRBV6-5; no firm D call. The CDR3 is made up of 11 amino acids. V was trimmed by 8 bases and J by 14 bases, leaving 18 bases between them. Germline V lookup: CDR1 MNHEY, CDR2 SVGAGI. The CDR3 DNA is TGTGCCAGCCTTCGTCGGGGATCGTATACCTTC. It specifies CASLRRGSYTF.

A remark on this clonotype: A much larger clone lies a single base off, so this may be a read error. The chain combines TRBV2 with TRBJ2-6, with 8 bases aligning to TRBD1. This CDR3 region has 15 residues. Germline CDR1 and CDR2: SNHLY and FYNNEI. The CDR3 nucleotides are TGTGCCAGCAGTGGGACAGGGTTCGGGGCCAACGTCCTGGCTTTC. Amino acids: CASSGTGFGANVLAF.

This clonotype was seen only a few times. V gene TRBV5-1 combines with J gene TRBJ1-4; D unclear. The germline gives CDR1 SGHRS, CDR2 YFSETQ. V lost 4 bases, J lost 8 bases, and 12 bases lay in between. The CDR3 consists of 13 residues. The CDR3: CASSRNRGEKLFF. For the CDR3, the DNA is TGCGCCAGCAGCCGCAATAGAGGGGAAAAACTGTTTTTT.

This sequence joins TRBV7-2 and TRBJ2-1; the D gene is possibly TRBD2 (6 bases). CDR1 SGHTA and CDR2 FQGNSA come from the germline V gene. V was trimmed by 4 bases and J by 6 bases, leaving 16 bases between them. The length of the CDR3 is 15 residues. The CDR3 bases are TGTGCCAGCAGCTCCCCCTCGGGGGTAAGCAATGAGCAGTTCTTC. This gives the protein CASSSPSGVSNEQFF.

The rearrangement joins TRBV29-1 to TRBJ1-3; weak D call: TRBD1 (6 bases). The CDR3 loop spans 17 amino acids. Trimming left V 0 bases short and J 1 base short, with 16 bases between. Germline values: CDR1 SQVTM, CDR2 ANQGSEA. This chain's CDR3 is CSVEDSRGRGSGNTIYF. The CDR3 nucleotides read TGCAGCGTTGAAGATAGTCGGGGGCGCGGGTCTGGAAACACCATATATTTT.

There are a few counts of this clonotype. CDR3 nucleotides: TGTGCCAGCAGCTTGGGGGGGGCAGCCTGGGGATCGGCCCAGCATTTT. Its protein product is CASSLGGAAWGSAQHF. The rearrangement joins TRBV5-6 to TRBJ1-5; D is possibly TRBD1 (6 bases). V was pared by 0 bases and J by 11 bases, with 21 bases between. Germline values: CDR1 SGHDT, CDR2 YYEEEE. This CDR3 is 16 amino acids long.

This clonotype showed up just once. The V and J genes are TRBV7-9 and TRBJ1-1, with 7 bases identical to TRBD1. With 11 bases clipped from V and 4 bases from J, the junction kept 7 bases outside the gene matches. This CDR3 region has 12 residues. The germline gives CDR1 SEHNR, CDR2 FQNEAQ (reference sequence). The CDR3 reads CASGGGTTEAFF. The CDR3 nucleotides read TGTGCCTCAGGGGGGGGAACCACTGAAGCTTTCTTT.

This chain uses TRBV11-2 with TRBJ1-1, with D tentatively TRBD1 (6 bases). With 4 bases removed from V and 4 bases from J, the gap between germline ends came to 13 bases. CDR1 and CDR2 (germline): SGHAT, FQNNGV. The CDR3 totals 14 residues. The CDR3 sequence is CASSYGQRGTEAFF. The CDR3 DNA reads as TGTGCCAGCAGCTATGGACAGAGAGGCACTGAAGCTTTCTTT.

In regard to this clonotype: This likely comes from a read error, as the CDR3 has no conserved phenylalanine or tryptophan at its end. The J gene is TRBJ2-1, the V gene TRBV28; the match to TRBD2 covers 7 bases. This CDR3 is built from 13 residues. J was trimmed by 10 bases and V by 5 bases; bases with no gene match: 8. Germline CDR1 MDHEN, CDR2 SYDVKM. CDR3 amino acids: CASSPLGLSEQFC. The DNA of the CDR3 is TGTGCCAGCAGTCCCCTGGGACTAAGCGAGCAGTTCTGC.

The CDR3 DNA reads as TGTGCCAGCACCAGACTAGCGGGAGGGCAGGCTTACGAGCAGTACTTC. It encodes CASTRLAGGQAYEQYF. The chain carries TRBV2 and TRBJ2-7, with 14 positions matching TRBD2. CDR1 and CDR2 (germline): SNHLY, FYNNEI. Germline trimming cut 7 bases from V and 4 bases from J; bases unmatched to any gene: 9. CDR3 size: 16 residues.

By sample share, this clonotype is medium-sized (0.01 to 0.1%). The rearrangement uses TRBV20-1 and TRBJ2-2; TRBD2 might be the D (5 bases). V lost 5 bases to trimming and J lost 4 bases, with 14 bases between them. This CDR3 is built from 14 residues. The V gene's germline CDR1 is DFQATT and CDR2 SNEGSKA (reference sequence). The CDR3 nucleotides are TGCAGTGCTGGGTCGGGATGGGGCACCGGGGAGCTGTTTTTT. Its protein product is CSAGSGWGTGELFF.

About this clonotype itself: A much more abundant neighbour one base away suggests this may be a read error. This chain joins TRBV5-1 and TRBJ1-4; D is undetermined. CDR1 and CDR2 (germline): SGHRS, YFSETQ. This CDR3 comprises 14 residues. The CDR3 region has the DNA TGCGCCAGCAGCTTGGGCAGCAATAATGAAAAACCGTTTTTT. Translation gives CASSLGSNNEKPFF.

Sample share makes this clonotype medium-sized. This chain connects TRBV7-6 to TRBJ2-3; no clear D. V was pared by 1 base and J by 3 bases, with 2 bases between. The V gene's germline CDR1 is SGHVS and CDR2 FNYEAQ. The CDR3 runs to 12 residues. CDR3 amino acids: CASSLGTDTQYF. CDR3 bases: TGTGCCAGCAGCTTAGGGACAGATACGCAGTATTTT.

J is TRBJ2-7 and V is TRBV10-2, with 11 bases identical to TRBD2. Germline CDR1 and CDR2: WSHSY and SAAADI. This CDR3 region has 14 residues. V trimming: 7 bases; J trimming: 5 bases; junction bases outside the gene matches: 7. CDR3 residues: CASNLAGGPNEQYF. The CDR3 nucleotides are TGCGCCAGCAACTTAGCGGGAGGGCCTAACGAGCAGTACTTC.

V usage is TRBV20-1 and J usage is TRBJ2-5; D perhaps matches TRBD1 (5 bases). CDR1 is DFQATT and CDR2 is SNEGSKA in the germline V gene (reference sequence). The CDR3 is 12 residues long. V lost 5 bases and J lost 9, with 16 bases in between. DNA of the CDR3: TGCAGTGCTGGAAGACAGAATCAGCCCCAGTACTTC. Protein: CSAGRQNQPQYF.

V is TRBV11-2 and J is TRBJ2-7; D remains unclear. The length of the CDR3 is 15 residues. V was shortened by 0 bases and J by 2 bases, with 11 bases between the two germline ends. The germline gives CDR1 SGHAT, CDR2 FQNNGV. In DNA, the CDR3 is TGTGCCAGCAGCTTAGACCGACTTGGCACCTACGAGCAGTACTTC. Translating gives CASSLDRLGTYEQYF.

This clonotype was observed at least ten times. This chain's CDR3 is CASSRDRGYEQYF. CDR3 in DNA: TGTGCCAGCTCACGCGACAGGGGTTACGAGCAGTACTTC. The gene calls are TRBV18 and TRBJ2-7, with TRBD1 matching over 8 bases. V gave up 4 bases and J gave up 4 bases; unmatched junction bases: 3. Germline loops: CDR1 KGHSH, CDR2 LQKENI. The CDR3 has 13 amino acids.

Points on this clonotype: At one boundary the junction diverges from the germline segment, which might be a read error. The rearrangement links TRBV7-6 to TRBJ2-3; no reliable D call. This CDR3 region has 14 residues. Germline CDR1 SGHVS, CDR2 FNYEAQ. The CDR3 sequence is CASSLVGSTDTQYF. The CDR3 DNA is TGTGCTAGCAGCTTAGTAGGTAGCACAGATACGCAGTATTTT. The entire variable domain, with the rest obtained from reference TRBV7-6 and TRBJ2-3, is as follows: GAGVSQSPRYKVTKRGQDVALRCDPISGHVSLYWYRQALGQGPEFLTYFNYEAQQDKSGLPNDRFSAERPEGSISTLTIQRTEQRDSAMYRCASSLVGSTDTQYFGPGTRLTVL.

Of note for this clonotype: Likely a read error: the CDR3 ends without its conserved phenylalanine or tryptophan. The rearrangement links TRBV19 to TRBJ2-7; no firm D call. Trimming removed 6 bases at V and 0 bases at J, with 9 bases between. CDR1 is LNHDA and CDR2 is SQIVND in the germline V gene (reference sequence). This CDR3 comprises 13 residues. The DNA for the CDR3 is TGTGCCAGTAGGGGCAGGCCCTCCTACGAGCAGTACCTC. It encodes CASRGRPSYEQYL.

The chain carries TRBV7-6 and TRBJ2-5; a weak D match, TRBD1 (5 bases). V dropped 5 bases and J dropped 4 bases, with 26 bases sitting between them. CDR3 length equals 18 residues. CDR1 and CDR2 (germline): SGHVS, FNYEAQ. CDR3 amino acids: CASSHPPPYGAAGETQYF. CDR3 nucleotide sequence: TGTGCCAGCAGCCACCCGCCCCCTTATGGGGCAGCCGGAGAGACCCAGTACTTC. Filled out from reference TRBV7-6 and TRBJ2-5, the complete variable domain reads GAGVSQSPRYKVTKRGQDVALRCDPISGHVSLYWYRQALGQGPEFLTYFNYEAQQDKSGLPNDRFSAERPEGSISTLTIQRTEQRDSAMYRCASSHPPPYGAAGETQYFGPGTRLLVL.

V and J are TRBV11-2 and TRBJ2-7; 7 bases line up with TRBD2. The CDR3 is 16 amino acids. Germline-derived CDR1 and CDR2 are SGHAT and FQNNGV. With 5 bases clipped from V and 7 bases from J, the junction kept 17 bases outside the gene matches. CDR3 nucleotide sequence: TGTGCCAGCAGCATACGTGGTGGCGGGAGAAGTGGGGAGCAGTACTTC. Amino acids: CASSIRGGGRSGEQYF.

This clonotype showed up just a few times. This chain uses TRBV29-1 with TRBJ2-7; 11 bases are a match to TRBD2. Germline CDR1 reads SQVTM; CDR2 reads ANQGSEA. There are 13 residues in the CDR3. V lost 5 bases to trimming and J lost 3 bases; unmatched junction nucleotides: 3. CDR3 sequence: CSVTSGSFYEQYF. The DNA for the CDR3 is TGCAGCGTTACTAGCGGGAGTTTCTACGAGCAGTACTTC.

This clonotype has only a few counts. The chain is built from TRBV16 and TRBJ2-7; 10 positions agree with TRBD1. CDR1 and CDR2 from the germline V gene are KGHSY and FQNENV. The CDR3 extends over 15 amino acids. The V segment lost 4 bases and the J segment 3 bases; nucleotides outside the gene matches: 6. The CDR3 DNA follows: TGTGCCAGCAGCCGAGCCGGGACAGGGGACTACGAGCAGTACGTC. Amino acids: CASSRAGTGDYEQYV.

V usage is TRBV24-1 and J usage is TRBJ1-5; tentatively, D is TRBD1 (6 bases). V lost 9 bases and J 2 bases, leaving 10 bases between the germline ends. The CDR3 contains 13 residues. CDR1 KGHDR and CDR2 SFDVKD come from the germline V gene. DNA for the CDR3: TGTGCCACCGGCGGGGGCGGCAATCAGCCCCAGCATTTT. Protein product: CATGGGGNQPQHF.